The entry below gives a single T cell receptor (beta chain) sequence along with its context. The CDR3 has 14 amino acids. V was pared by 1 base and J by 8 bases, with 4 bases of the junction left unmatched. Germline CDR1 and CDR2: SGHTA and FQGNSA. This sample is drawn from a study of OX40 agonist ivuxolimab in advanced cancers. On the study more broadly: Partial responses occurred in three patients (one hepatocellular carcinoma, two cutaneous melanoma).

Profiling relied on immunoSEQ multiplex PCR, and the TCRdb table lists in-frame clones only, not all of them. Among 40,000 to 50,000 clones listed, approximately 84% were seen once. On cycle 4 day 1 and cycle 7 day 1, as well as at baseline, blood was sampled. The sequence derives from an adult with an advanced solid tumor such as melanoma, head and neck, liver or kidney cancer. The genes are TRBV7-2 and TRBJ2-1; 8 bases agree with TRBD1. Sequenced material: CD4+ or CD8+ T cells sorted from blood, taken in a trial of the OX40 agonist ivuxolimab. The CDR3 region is CASSLVAGGDEQFF. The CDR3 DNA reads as TGTGCCAGCAGCTTAGTTGCAGGGGGCGATGAGCAGTTCTTC.